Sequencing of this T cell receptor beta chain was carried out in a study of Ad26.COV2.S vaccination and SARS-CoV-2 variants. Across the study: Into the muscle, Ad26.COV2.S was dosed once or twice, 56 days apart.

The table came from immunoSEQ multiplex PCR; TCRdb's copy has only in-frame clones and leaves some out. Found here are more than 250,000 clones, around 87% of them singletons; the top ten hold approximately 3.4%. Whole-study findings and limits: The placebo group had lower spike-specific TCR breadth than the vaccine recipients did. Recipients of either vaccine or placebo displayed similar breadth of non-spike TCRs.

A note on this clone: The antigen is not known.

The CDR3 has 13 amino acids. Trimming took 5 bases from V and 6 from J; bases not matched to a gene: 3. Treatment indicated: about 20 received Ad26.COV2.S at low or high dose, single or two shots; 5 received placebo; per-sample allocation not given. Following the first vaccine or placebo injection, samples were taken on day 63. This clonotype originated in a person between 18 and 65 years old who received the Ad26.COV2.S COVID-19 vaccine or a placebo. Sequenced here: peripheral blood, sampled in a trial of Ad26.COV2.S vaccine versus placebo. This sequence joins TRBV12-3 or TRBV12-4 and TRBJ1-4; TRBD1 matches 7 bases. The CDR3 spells CASSPGTDEKLFF. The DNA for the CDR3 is TGTGCCAGCAGTCCGGGGACAGATGAAAAACTGTTTTTT.